Below, 18 T cell receptor beta chains from the same sample are listed, as sequenced in a study of control samples from healthy donors and cancer patients. Libraries were prepared by immunoSEQ multiplex PCR; TCRdb keeps only in-frame clonotypes and omits some of them. In the table there are 95,000 to 130,000 clones, more than 80% of which are singletons. Material: PBMCs. The receptor set was obtained from a woman aged 50 to 60 with colorectal cancer.

The CDR3 sequence: CASSRPRGSSGNTIYF. DNA for the CDR3: TGTGCCAGCAGCCGTCCGAGGGGAAGCTCTGGAAACACCATATATTTT. This chain uses TRBV3-1 (or the pseudogene TRBV3-2) with TRBJ1-3, with D tentatively TRBD1 (5 bases). The CDR3 has 16 amino acids. Germline V CDR1 and CDR2: LGHDT, YNNKEL (reference sequence). The V and J ends lost 4 bases and 0 bases respectively, with 13 bases between them.

This rearrangement joins TRBV7-6 to TRBJ2-7, with 9 nucleotides matching TRBD1. The germline V gene has CDR1 SGHVS and CDR2 FNYEAQ. CDR3 length: 15 residues. The ends lost 1 base at V and 6 bases at J; junction bases unmatched: 7. CDR3 nucleotides: TGTGCCAGCAGCTTAGAGGGGACAGGGCCTCTCGAGCAGTACTTC. Residues: CASSLEGTGPLEQYF.

V is TRBV7-3 and J is TRBJ2-1, with 7 bases lining up with TRBD2. Trimming cost V 4 bases and J 3 bases; bases outside gene matches: 15. The germline V gene encodes CDR1 SGHTA and CDR2 FQGTGA. The CDR3 totals 18 residues. This CDR3 reads CASSSIPDPSGNYNEQFF. DNA of the CDR3: TGTGCCAGCAGCTCAATACCAGACCCTAGCGGTAACTACAATGAGCAGTTCTTC.

The chain recombines TRBV10-3 with TRBJ2-2, with a possible D match to TRBD1 (6 bases). CDR1 is ENHRY and CDR2 is SYGVKD in the germline V gene. The CDR3 spans 14 residues. V was pared by 10 bases and J by 0 bases, with 12 bases between. CDR3 region: CATRDTPNTGELFF. The CDR3 DNA follows: TGTGCCACCCGGGACACCCCGAACACCGGGGAGCTGTTTTTT.

The genes are TRBV6-5 and TRBJ1-1; 7 nucleotides match TRBD1. V was pared by 0 bases and J by 5 bases, with 3 bases of the junction left unmatched. The germline V gene encodes CDR1 MNHEY and CDR2 SVGAGI. CDR3 length: 14 residues. The CDR3: CASSYSRGRTEAFF. CDR3 sequence (DNA): TGTGCCAGCAGTTACTCAAGGGGGCGAACTGAAGCTTTCTTT.

The chain combines TRBV3-1 (or the pseudogene TRBV3-2) with TRBJ1-5; D not resolved. V was shortened by 1 base and J by 0 bases, with 7 bases between the two germline ends. Germline CDR1 LGHDT, CDR2 YNNKEL (reference sequence). The CDR3 extends over 15 amino acids. The CDR3 is CASSQGRYSNQPQHF. CDR3 bases: TGTGCCAGCAGCCAAGGCAGATATAGCAATCAGCCCCAGCATTTT.

The rearrangement joins TRBV19 to TRBJ2-1; 12 bases align to TRBD2. The V gene end was trimmed by 6 bases and the J gene end by 12 bases; junction bases not matched to a gene: 12. Germline V lookup: CDR1 LNHDA, CDR2 SQIVND (reference sequence). This CDR3 contains 15 residues. The CDR3: CASSSTSGGGQVQFF. DNA for the CDR3: TGTGCCAGTAGCTCGACTAGCGGGGGTGGACAGGTGCAGTTCTTC.

This chain connects TRBV19 to TRBJ1-1, with 7 bases that match TRBD1. The V gene's germline CDR1 is LNHDA and CDR2 SQIVND (reference sequence). CDR3 size: 13 residues. J lost 3 bases, V lost 8 bases, and 6 bases had no gene match. CDR3: CASRQGTDTEAFF. The CDR3 coding sequence is TGTGCCAGTCGACAGGGAACGGACACTGAAGCTTTCTTT.

The chain couples TRBV4-1 to TRBJ1-5; D is ambiguous. The V end lost 6 bases, the J end lost 7 bases, and 13 bases lay between the germline ends. CDR3 length: 13 residues. CDR1 and CDR2 (germline): MGHRA, YSYEKL. The CDR3 region is CASSRLIGQPQHF. DNA of the CDR3: TGCGCCAGCAGTAGATTAATTGGGCAGCCCCAGCATTTT.

The chain links TRBV11-2 to TRBJ1-6, with D unclear. CDR1 is SGHAT, CDR2 FQNNGV, per germline. The CDR3 contains 14 residues. V was clipped by 1 base and J by 10 bases, with 11 bases between them. CDR3 DNA sequence: TGTGCCAGCAGCTTAGGACCCTTAGGGTCACCCCTCCACTTT. Translating it yields CASSLGPLGSPLHF. Full variable domain (remainder filled in from reference TRBV11-2 and TRBJ1-6): EAGVAQSPRYKIIEKRQSVAFWCNPISGHATLYWYQQILGQGPKLLIQFQNNGVVDDSQLPKDRFSAERLKGVDSTLKIQPAKLEDSAVYLCASSLGPLGSPLHFGNGTRLTVT.

The chain combines TRBV3-1 (or the pseudogene TRBV3-2) with TRBJ2-2; D is unclear. The V and J ends lost 4 bases and 5 bases respectively, with 8 bases between them. Per the germline V gene, CDR1 is LGHDT and CDR2 is YNNKEL (reference sequence). The CDR3 length is 13 residues. As DNA, the CDR3 is TGTGCCAGCAGCCGCGTCGGGACCGGGGAGCTGTTTTTT. This codes for CASSRVGTGELFF.

The chain couples TRBV3-1 (or the pseudogene TRBV3-2) to TRBJ2-7; D unclear. V gave up 0 bases and J gave up 3 bases, with 12 bases separating them. The CDR3 runs to 15 residues. The germline V gene has CDR1 LGHDT and CDR2 YNNKEL (reference sequence). The CDR3 sequence is CASSQDNRVFYEQYF. CDR3 DNA: TGTGCCAGCAGCCAAGATAACCGGGTCTTCTACGAGCAGTACTTC.

This clone was detected only a few times. The V and J genes are TRBV5-1 and TRBJ2-7, with D maybe TRBD2 (6 bases). V was trimmed by 1 base and J by 2 bases, leaving 16 bases between them. This CDR3 is 16 amino acids long. Germline V CDR1 and CDR2: SGHRS, YFSETQ. The CDR3, as DNA: TGCGCCAGCAGCTTGAGTGGCGGGACGGATACCTACGAGCAGTACTTC. Translating gives CASSLSGGTDTYEQYF.

The J gene is TRBJ1-1, the V gene TRBV15, with D possibly being TRBD1 (6 bases). CDR3 length: 16 amino acids. Deletions cut 4 bases from V and 5 bases from J, with 20 bases between. Germline V gene sequence: CDR1 LNHNV, CDR2 YYDKDF (reference sequence). The CDR3 DNA follows: TGTGCCACCAGCAACCCTACGGCAGGGGCAAGGACTGAAGCTTTCTTT. Its protein is CATSNPTAGARTEAFF.

V gene TRBV29-1 combines with J gene TRBJ1-1; 7 nucleotides agree with TRBD1. Germline V gene data show CDR1 as SQVTM and CDR2 as ANQGSEA. V was clipped by 7 bases and J by 7 bases; unmatched bases: 9. The CDR3 runs to 12 residues. The CDR3 loop is CSAEGQPDEAFF. In DNA form, the CDR3 reads TGCAGCGCCGAGGGACAGCCAGATGAAGCTTTCTTT.

The rearrangement links TRBV5-4 to TRBJ2-3; D is perhaps TRBD2 (6 bases). CDR1 SGHNT and CDR2 YYREEE come from the germline V gene (reference sequence). This CDR3 is 16 amino acids long. The V gene lost 4 bases and the J gene lost 0 bases, with 15 bases spanning the gap. CDR3 residues: CASSDGGARSTDTQYF. The CDR3 coding sequence is TGTGCCAGCAGCGACGGGGGAGCTCGTAGCACAGATACGCAGTATTTT.

This chain uses TRBV27 with TRBJ2-1; the D is unclear. The V and J ends lost 6 bases and 4 bases respectively, with 13 bases between them. The CDR3 sequence is 14 residues long. Germline CDR1 MNHEY, CDR2 SMNVEV (reference sequence). Here the CDR3 DNA reads TGTGCCAGCAGCCCCCTTCGGGCTTACAATGAGCAGTTCTTC. It is translated as CASSPLRAYNEQFF.

The V gene is TRBV12-3 or TRBV12-4, the J gene TRBJ1-1; 12 nucleotides agree with TRBD1. V trimming: 8 bases; J trimming: 4 bases; junction bases outside the gene matches: 2. The CDR3 has 13 residues. The CDR3 DNA is TGTGCCAGCCTGGGACAGGGGGCCACTGAAGCTTTCTTT. Residues: CASLGQGATEAFF.